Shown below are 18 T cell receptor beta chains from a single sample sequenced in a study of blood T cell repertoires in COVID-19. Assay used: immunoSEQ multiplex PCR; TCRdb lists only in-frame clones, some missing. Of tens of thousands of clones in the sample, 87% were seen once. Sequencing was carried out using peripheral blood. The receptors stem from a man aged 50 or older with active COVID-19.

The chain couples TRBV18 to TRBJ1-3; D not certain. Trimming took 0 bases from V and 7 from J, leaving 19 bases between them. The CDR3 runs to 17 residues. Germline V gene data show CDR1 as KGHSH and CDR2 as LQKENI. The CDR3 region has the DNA TGTGCCAGCTCACCACCAGCTGTGACCTCTCGAGGGAACACCATATATTTT. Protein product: CASSPPAVTSRGNTIYF.

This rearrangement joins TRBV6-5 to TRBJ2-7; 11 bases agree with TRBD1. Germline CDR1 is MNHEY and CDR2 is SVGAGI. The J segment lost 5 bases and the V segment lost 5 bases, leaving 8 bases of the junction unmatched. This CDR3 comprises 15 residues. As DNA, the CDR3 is TGTGCCAGCAGTCTTACCCGGACAGGGGGCGACGAGCAGTACTTC. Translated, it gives CASSLTRTGGDEQYF.

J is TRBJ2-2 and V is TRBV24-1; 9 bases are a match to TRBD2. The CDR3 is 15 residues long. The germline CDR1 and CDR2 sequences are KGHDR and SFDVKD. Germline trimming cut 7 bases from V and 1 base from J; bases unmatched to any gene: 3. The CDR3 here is CATSASGVNTGELFF. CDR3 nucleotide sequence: TGTGCCACCAGCGCTAGCGGGGTGAACACCGGGGAGCTGTTTTTT.

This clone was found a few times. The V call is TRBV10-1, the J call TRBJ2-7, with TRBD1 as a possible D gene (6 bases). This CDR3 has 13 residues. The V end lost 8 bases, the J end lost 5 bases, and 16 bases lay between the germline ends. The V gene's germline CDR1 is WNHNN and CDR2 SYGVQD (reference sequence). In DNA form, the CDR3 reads TGCGCCAGCGTGGAGGACAGAAATCACGAGCAGTACTTC. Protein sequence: CASVEDRNHEQYF.

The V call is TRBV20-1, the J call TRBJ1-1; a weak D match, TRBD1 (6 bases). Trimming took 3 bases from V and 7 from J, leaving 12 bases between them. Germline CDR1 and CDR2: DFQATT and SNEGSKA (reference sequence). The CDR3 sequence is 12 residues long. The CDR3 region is CSASLRGREAFF. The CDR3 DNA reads TGCAGTGCTAGTCTCAGGGGCCGTGAAGCTTTCTTT.

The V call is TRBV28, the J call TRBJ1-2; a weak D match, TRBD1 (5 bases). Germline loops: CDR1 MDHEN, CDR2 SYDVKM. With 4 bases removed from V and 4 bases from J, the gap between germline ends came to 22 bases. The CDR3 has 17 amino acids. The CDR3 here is CASSSPLGRDSAYGYTF. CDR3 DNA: TGTGCCAGCAGTTCACCACTCGGACGGGACTCTGCCTATGGCTACACCTTC.

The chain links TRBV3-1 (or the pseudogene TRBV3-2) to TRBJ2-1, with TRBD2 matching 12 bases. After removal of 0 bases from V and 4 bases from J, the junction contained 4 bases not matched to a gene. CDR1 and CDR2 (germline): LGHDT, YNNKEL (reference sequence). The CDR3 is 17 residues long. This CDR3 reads CASSQESSGGAYNEQFF. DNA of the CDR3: TGTGCCAGCAGCCAAGAATCTAGCGGGGGGGCGTACAATGAGCAGTTCTTC.

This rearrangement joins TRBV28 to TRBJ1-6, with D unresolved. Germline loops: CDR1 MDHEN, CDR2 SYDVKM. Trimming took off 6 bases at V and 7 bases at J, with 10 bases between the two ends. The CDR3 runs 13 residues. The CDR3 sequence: CASRFQSNSPLHF. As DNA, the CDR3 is TGTGCCAGCAGGTTCCAGTCCAATTCACCCCTCCACTTT.

The CDR3 loop reads CASSQATLVDTEAFF. The CDR3 DNA reads TGCGCCAGCAGCCAAGCGACTCTCGTGGACACTGAAGCTTTCTTT. The chain couples TRBV4-3 to TRBJ1-1; no clear D. Per germline, CDR1 LGHNA and CDR2 YSLEER. This CDR3 contains 15 residues. V was cut by 1 base and J by 3 bases, with 12 bases left in between.

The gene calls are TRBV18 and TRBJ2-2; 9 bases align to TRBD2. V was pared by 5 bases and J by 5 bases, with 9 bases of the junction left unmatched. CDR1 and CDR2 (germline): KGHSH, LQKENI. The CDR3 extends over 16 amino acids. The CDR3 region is CASSYLAGARTGELFF. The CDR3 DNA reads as TGTGCCAGCTCATACTTAGCGGGAGCTAGAACCGGGGAGCTGTTTTTT.

The CDR3 loop reads CASSKTGTSSADTQYF. The CDR3 nucleotides read TGCGCCAGCAGCAAAACCGGGACTAGCAGCGCAGATACGCAGTATTTT. This sequence joins TRBV5-1 and TRBJ2-3; 9 bases line up with TRBD2. This CDR3 region has 16 residues. Germline-derived CDR1 and CDR2 are SGHRS and YFSETQ. The V gene end was trimmed by 4 bases and the J gene end by 4 bases; junction bases not matched to a gene: 10.

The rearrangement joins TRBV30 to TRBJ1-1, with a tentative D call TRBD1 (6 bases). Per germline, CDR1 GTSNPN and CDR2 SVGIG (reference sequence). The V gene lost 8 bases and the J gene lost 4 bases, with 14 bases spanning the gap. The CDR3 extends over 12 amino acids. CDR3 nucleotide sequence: TGTGCCCAGGGGAGACGGAGCACTGAAGCTTTCTTT. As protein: CAQGRRSTEAFF. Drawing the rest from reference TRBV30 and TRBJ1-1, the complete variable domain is SQTIHQWPATLVQPVGSPLSLECTVEGTSNPNLYWYRQAAGRGLQLLFYSVGIGQISSEVPQNLSASRPQDRQFILSSKKLLLSDSGFYLCAQGRRSTEAFFGQGTRLTVV.

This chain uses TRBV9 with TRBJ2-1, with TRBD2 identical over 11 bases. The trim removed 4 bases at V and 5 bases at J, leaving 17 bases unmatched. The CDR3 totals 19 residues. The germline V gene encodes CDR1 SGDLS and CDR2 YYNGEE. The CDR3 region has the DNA TGTGCCAGCAGCCCATGGACAGGAGGGACTAGCGGCATTAACAATGAGCAGTTCTTC. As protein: CASSPWTGGTSGINNEQFF.

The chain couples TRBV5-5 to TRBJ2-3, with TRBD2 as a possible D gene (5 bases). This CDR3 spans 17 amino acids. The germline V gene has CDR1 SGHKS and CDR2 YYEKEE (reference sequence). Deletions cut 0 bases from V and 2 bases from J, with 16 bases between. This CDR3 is CASSLVVTGGYTDTQYF. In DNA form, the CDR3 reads TGTGCCAGCAGCTTGGTGGTTACGGGCGGGTACACAGATACGCAGTATTTT.

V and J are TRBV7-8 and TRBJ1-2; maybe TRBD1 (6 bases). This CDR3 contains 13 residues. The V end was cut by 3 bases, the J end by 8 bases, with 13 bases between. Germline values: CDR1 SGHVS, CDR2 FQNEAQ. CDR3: CASSLIKTGGYTF. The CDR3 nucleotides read TGTGCCAGCAGCTTGATAAAAACAGGGGGCTACACCTTC.

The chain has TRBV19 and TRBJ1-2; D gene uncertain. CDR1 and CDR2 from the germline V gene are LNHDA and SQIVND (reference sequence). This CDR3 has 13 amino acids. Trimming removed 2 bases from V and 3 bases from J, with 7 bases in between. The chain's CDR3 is CASSITVDYGYTF. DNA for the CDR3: TGTGCCAGTAGTATAACGGTGGACTATGGCTACACCTTC.

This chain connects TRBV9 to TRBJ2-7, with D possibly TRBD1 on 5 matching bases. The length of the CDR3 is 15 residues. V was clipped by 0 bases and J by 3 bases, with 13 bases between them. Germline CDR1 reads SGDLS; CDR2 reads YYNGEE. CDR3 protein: CASSVEGPANYEQYF. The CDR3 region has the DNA TGTGCCAGCAGCGTAGAGGGGCCAGCCAACTACGAGCAGTACTTC.

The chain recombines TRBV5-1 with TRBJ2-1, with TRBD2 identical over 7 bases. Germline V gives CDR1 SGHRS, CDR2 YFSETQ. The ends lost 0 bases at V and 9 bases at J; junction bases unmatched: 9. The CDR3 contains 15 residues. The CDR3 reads CASSLVQTSRAEQFF. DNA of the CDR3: TGCGCCAGCAGCTTGGTCCAGACTAGCCGCGCTGAGCAGTTCTTC. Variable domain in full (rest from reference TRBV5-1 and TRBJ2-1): KAGVTQTPRYLIKTRGQQVTLSCSPISGHRSVSWYQQTPGQGLQFLFEYFSETQRNKGNFPGRFSGRQFSNSRSEMNVSTLELGDSALYLCASSLVQTSRAEQFFGPGTRLTVL.